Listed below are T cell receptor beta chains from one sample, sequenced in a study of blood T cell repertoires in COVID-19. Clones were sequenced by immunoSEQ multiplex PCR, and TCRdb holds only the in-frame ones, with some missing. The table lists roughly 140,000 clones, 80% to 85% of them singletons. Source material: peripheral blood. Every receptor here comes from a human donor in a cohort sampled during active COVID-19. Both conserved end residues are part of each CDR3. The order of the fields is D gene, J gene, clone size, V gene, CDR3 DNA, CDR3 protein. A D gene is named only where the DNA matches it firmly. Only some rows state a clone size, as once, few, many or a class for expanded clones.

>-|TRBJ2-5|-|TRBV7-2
TGTGCCAGCAGTCCCGGTTGGAGTCAAGAGACCCAGTACTTC
CASSPGWSQETQYF
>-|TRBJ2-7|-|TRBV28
TGTGCCAGCAGTTCCAGGGTCCCCTACGAGCAGTACTTC
CASSSRVPYEQYF
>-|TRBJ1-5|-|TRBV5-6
TGTGCCAGCAGCTCCGTGTATCAGCCCCAGCATTTT
CASSSVYQPQHF
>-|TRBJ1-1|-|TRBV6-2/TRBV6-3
TGTGCCAGCAGTCCGGGACAAACTATGAACACTGAAGCTTTCTTT
CASSPGQTMNTEAFF
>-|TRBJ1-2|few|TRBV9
TGTGCCAGCAGCACCCTTACAATGGATGGCTACACCTTC
CASSTLTMDGYTF
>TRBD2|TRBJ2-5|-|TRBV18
TGTGCCAGCTCAGCCTTGGGTCTAGCGGGGCAAGAGACCCAGTACTTC
CASSALGLAGQETQYF
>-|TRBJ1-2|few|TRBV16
TGTGCCAGCAGCCAAAGCCATCTAGACGGCTACACCTTC
CASSQSHLDGYTF
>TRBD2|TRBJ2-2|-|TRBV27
TGTGCCAGCAGTCCCGGACTAGCGGGGAACACCGGGGAGCTGTTTTTT
CASSPGLAGNTGELFF
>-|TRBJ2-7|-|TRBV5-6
TGTGCCAGCAGCTTGGGCCCGGGTTACACCTACGAGCAGTACTTC
CASSLGPGYTYEQYF
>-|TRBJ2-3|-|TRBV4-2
TGTGCCAGCAGCCAAGTACAGAGCACAGATACGCAGTATTTT
CASSQVQSTDTQYF
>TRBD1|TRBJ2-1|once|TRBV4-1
TGCGCCAGCGGATCGGACAGGGCTTCCTACAATGAGCAGTTCTTC
CASGSDRASYNEQFF
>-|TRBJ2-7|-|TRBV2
TGTGCCAGCAGTGAGCCCGGGACATTATACGAGCAGTACTTC
CASSEPGTLYEQYF
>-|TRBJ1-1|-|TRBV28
TGTGCCAGCAGTTTTATCGAGGAGGTCACTGAAGCTTTCTTT
CASSFIEEVTEAFF
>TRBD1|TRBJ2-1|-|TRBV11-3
TGTGCCAGCAGCCAAACAGGGGACAATGAGCAGTTCTTC
CASSQTGDNEQFF
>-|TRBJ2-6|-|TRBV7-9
TGTGCCAGCAGCTTCCTTGCAGGGGTTTCAGCTGGGGCCAACGTCCTGACTTTC
CASSFLAGVSAGANVLTF
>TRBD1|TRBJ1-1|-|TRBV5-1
TGCGCCAGCAGTAGGGGACAGGGGCAGAACACTGAAGCTTTCTTT
CASSRGQGQNTEAFF
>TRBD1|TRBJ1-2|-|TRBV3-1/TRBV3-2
TGTGCCAGCAGCCAGCTAACAGGGGGCTATGGCTACACCTTC
CASSQLTGGYGYTF
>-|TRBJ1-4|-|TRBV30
TGTGCCTGGAAGAACAGGGCAAGAGAAAAACTGTTTTTT
CAWKNRAREKLFF
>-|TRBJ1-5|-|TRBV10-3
TGTGCCGCGGGGGGGGGTAACAATCAGCCCCAGCATTTT
CAAGGGNNQPQHF
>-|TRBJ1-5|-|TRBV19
TGTGCCAGTAGTAGCGCAGGTAATCAGCCCCAGCATTTT
CASSSAGNQPQHF
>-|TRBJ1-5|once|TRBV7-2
TGTGCCAGCAGCTTATTCCCAGGGGCCCACCAGCCCCAGCATTTT
CASSLFPGAHQPQHF
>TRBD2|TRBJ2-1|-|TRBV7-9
TGTGCCAGCAGCCTCCTTAGCGGGGGGCTCCCTAGGTACAATGAGCAGTTCTTC
CASSLLSGGLPRYNEQFF
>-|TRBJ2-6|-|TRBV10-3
TGTGCCATCACCTTGGACAGATTCTCCTCTGGGGCCAACGTCCTGACTTTC
CAITLDRFSSGANVLTF